This TCR beta chain was identified in a study of beta chain features in type 1 diabetes. Study-level background: Over all samples combined, about 99,000,000 sorted cells were examined.

Every bit of the isolated RNA underwent reverse transcription, so sequencing read expressed TCRB transcripts. Here immunoSEQ multiplex PCR was the method, and the copy in TCRdb shows in-frame clones only, minus some. Of about 340,000 clones listed, roughly 13% were seen once; the top ten hold roughly 0.015%. This clone was found a few times. Its cognate antigen is unknown. CDR1 ENHRY and CDR2 SYGVKD come from the germline V gene. Trimming removed 8 bases at V and 3 bases at J, with 14 bases between. The length of the CDR3 is 13 residues. Sorted populations all had greater than 98% purity. Study-wide results and caveats: Patients with Type 1 diabetes showed moderately but significantly shorter TCRB CDR3s in all four CD4+ subsets.

Sequencing was done on a sample of naive CD4+ T cells from blood. This chain joins TRBV10-3 and TRBJ2-7, with D perhaps matching TRBD1 (6 bases). The TCR sequence derives from a woman aged 18-29 years with type 1 diabetes. The CDR3 protein is CAISPGAYYEQYV. The CDR3 DNA follows: TGTGCCATCTCCCCAGGGGCCTACTACGAGCAGTACGTC.